The sequence of this TCR beta chain was determined in a study of cytomegalovirus exposure and HLA in healthy donors (dated by TCRdb to 2015 to 2018). Study-level background: In an earlier analysis of 550 to 750 of the donors, under 300 Gb of sequence data and 100 million or so unique TCR beta sequences from about 179 million T cells were reported. Because of strong linkage in the cohort, five DR-DQ haplotypes were treated as single units for association and clustering. In addition to the first cohort of hundreds of subjects, a separate validation cohort of under 150 different subjects was used. Both class I and class II loci were covered by HLA typing, at four-digit resolution. Among the roughly 400 genotyped donors, approximately 77% belonged to the genetic ancestry cluster associated with self-reported Caucasian donors. Typing coverage differed by locus: A, B, C, DRB1 and DQB1 were typed in roughly 629-630 donors, DQA1 in roughly 500, DPA1 in nearly 610, and DPB1 in roughly 470. Every discovery cohort repertoire had been produced on one sequencing platform. Donor age, sex, ethnicity and CMV serostatus were compiled together with the repertoire data. The study aimed to test whether cataloging public T cell receptors could reveal signatures of past pathogen exposure. A later analysis re-examined previously published TCR beta repertoires from more than 600 donors and added high-resolution HLA genotyping to investigate patterns of TCR occurrence. Among some 410 genotyped donors of the cohort, an average of approximately 240,000 unique TCR beta nucleotide sequences were sequenced per donor, around 20% of them non-productive. Rather than using new phenotypic data, the later analysis identified candidate immune exposures from TCR beta sequences and from how often those sequences occurred across donors. The study used immunosequencing to profile the T cell repertoires of approximately 640 subjects and linked those repertoires to cytomegalovirus serostatus. About 330 gigabases of sequencing data and around 80 million unique TCR sequences made up an early release that covered 500 to 650 HLA-typed donors. High-throughput TCR immunosequencing, statistical association of individual TCRs with disease status, and machine learning were combined to predict cytomegalovirus infection status. An earlier analysis of nearly 600 of the donors applied high-throughput TCR beta sequencing to assess whether each TCR beta V gene segment acted as functional or pseudogenic. Genome-wide SNP genotypes for about 65% of the roughly 670 donors were used in a later genetic analysis, which treated that subset as a discovery cohort.

What the research found in general, with its limitations: V-gene and J-gene trimming of TCR beta chains was associated with a missense DCLRE1C variant in a later genetic analysis, and the association was replicated in an independent cohort. Several of the top co-occurrence clusters appeared to be linked to parvovirus B19, influenza, CMV and Epstein-Barr virus, according to a later analysis. In an earlier analysis of 587 of the donors, most TCR beta V segments appeared in productive rearrangements about 87% or about 30% of the time, broadly matching IMGT annotations. Strong co-occurrence of HLA alleles, especially DR and DQ, made assigning TCR associations to individual alleles difficult. A later genetic analysis reported fewer N-insertions in productive TCRs among donors in an Asian-associated ancestry cluster than the roughly 720-donor mean. Across donors, most TCR sequences were observed very rarely, whereas some public TCRs were present in many individuals. Because the 87-base-pair reads could not distinguish some IMGT-functional V segments, including TRBV6-2 and TRBV6-3, those segments were excluded. Three of the identified cytomegalovirus-associated TCR beta chains were confirmed in vitro to be specific for cytomegalovirus antigens. In a later analysis, HLA-associated TCR beta chains showed more clonal expansion and lower generation probabilities than non-associated chains that were equally common. Only TCR beta chains were sequenced in this cohort, and the absence of alpha or paired-chain data limited detectable features. A further reported finding was that TCR beta sequences accurately predicted the HLA-A and HLA-B alleles for most subjects in the first cohort. HLA typing was unavailable for some donors at each locus, so association tests used only the typed subset. A total of roughly 160 TCR beta chains were listed by the study as associated with cytomegalovirus. It was suggested by the authors that the approach could potentially be generalized to other disease states and immunological phenotypes. A later analysis found that TCR association rates varied across HLA loci, with DRB1 alleles showing the most associated TCRs and HLA-C alleles the fewest. Immune exposure information for the cohort was limited to CMV serostatus. A later analysis associated approximately 17,000 TCR beta sequences with specific HLA alleles at a false discovery rate of 0.05. Correlated functional status among segregating V segments might be attributable to linkage disequilibrium, but an unknown experimental factor could not be ruled out. The classifier was reported to diagnose cytomegalovirus status with high specificity and sensitivity in both the original cohort and the validation cohort. A group of highly shared sequence variants was considered likely to be a technical artifact of the sequencing pipeline. Because counts were too low, about 15 rarely observed V segments, including chromosome 9 orphons, were left out of the earlier analysis of 500 to 650 of the donors. According to a later analysis, most CMV-associated TCR beta chains appeared to be HLA-restricted, and the HLA associations seemed to be driven largely by CMV exposure. The presence/absence analyses assumed that sequencing depth was roughly uniform across donors, and that assumption may not be true.

From a lookup of the germline V gene, CDR1 and CDR2 are MNHEY and SVGAGI. Including the terminal cysteine and phenylalanine, the CDR3 comprises 14 residues. Left in the record is the CDR3 DNA by itself, 42 bases read in frame from the first base. Trimming at the junction amounts to 1 base on V and 3 bases on J, and the germline ends lie 9 bases apart. In total, 666 healthy bone marrow donors made up the cohort. Cohort members were all nominally healthy when sampled, although unrecorded immune exposures were likely present. The donor was CMV seronegative and was included in the group of about 400 seronegative cohort members. Each donor provided a peripheral blood sample, and peripheral blood mononuclear cells were used for TCR beta sequencing. Genomic DNA was extracted from the blood cell samples with the Qiagen DNeasy Blood Extraction Kit. Receptor amplification or capture employed the immunoSEQ multiplex PCR assay. A mixture of 60 forward primers for TCR Vbeta segments and 13 reverse primers for TCR Jbeta segments was used in the multiplex PCR. The CDR3 region of rearranged TCR beta genes was amplified from genomic DNA by a multiplex PCR assay. The Illumina HiSeq System was used to sequence the amplified TCR beta libraries as 87-base-pair reads. In the paper's pipeline: A later analysis counted about 80 million unique TCR beta chains across the 550 to 800 repertoires, and some 11 million of these chains were shared by at least two donors. Raw reads were error-corrected and collapsed into unique sequences with a nearest-neighbor algorithm that merged closely related sequences to remove PCR and sequencing errors. CDR3 sequences were aligned to IMGT reference sequences to assign V, D and J gene segments. For a sequence to be retained, a match of at least six nucleotides was required to both a V gene segment and a J gene segment. Rearrangements were called productive when the CDR3 lacked stop codons and stayed in frame with V and J; all others were non-productive. Following IMGT convention, CDR3 was defined as the stretch from the second conserved V-encoded cysteine to the conserved J-encoded phenylalanine. The earlier analysis of a few hundred of the donors excluded sequences that lacked an unambiguous match to a single V gene segment. In an earlier analysis of approximately 590 of the donors, a V segment was called functional when productive rearrangements were above 56.7%, and segregating when the standard deviation between donors exceeded 5%. A statistical classification framework was developed to diagnose cytomegalovirus status using the catalog of TCR beta chain sequences. In a later analysis, V and J genes were assigned by comparing TCR nucleotide sequences against IMGT/GENE-DB human TR gene sequences. In a later analysis, CDR3 sequences and most-parsimonious VDJ recombination scenarios were assigned using the TCRdist pipeline. In a later analysis, each TCR beta chain was defined by its CDR3 amino acid sequence together with its V-gene family, and reads without a unique V-gene family were excluded. A later analysis removed 600 or so highly shared, low-generation-probability nucleotide sequences to deal with suspected cross-contamination and a sequencing artifact. A later analysis calculated a clonal expansion index for each public chain from normalized within-repertoire ranks of inferred template counts. A later analysis computed generation probabilities with a VDJ recombination model fitted to out-of-frame rearrangements, and checked the results against IGoR. A later analysis scored TCR-TCR, TCR-HLA and TCR-CMV co-occurrence with hypergeometric tests, applying a repertoire-size bias correction to TCR pairs. A later analysis estimated false discovery rates by permuting HLA or CMV assignments 20 times. A later analysis grouped co-occurring TCRs with DBSCAN, adding TCRdist sequence similarity when clustering within HLA-allele-positive subsets. For co-occurrence clustering, repertoires with fewer than 30,000 or more than 120,000 public chains were excluded, along with roughly 5 repertoires with anomalous nucleotide sharing. Here the immuneACCESS table is served through TCRdb, limited to in-frame sequences with V and J called. Missing clones are a known gap in these copies; in checked studies unresolved V genes cover under half, and the rest lacks a known reason. V and J calls plus clone size are reproduced from that table; the DNA served to infer D and trimming. The sample table shows tens of thousands of clones, and approximately 78% are seen once. The ten largest account for around 2.9% of the sample.

Points on this clone: Its antigen has not been determined. No per-base quality is available; no much larger clone lies one base away.

Sequenced: PBMCs. Recombination joined TRBV6-5 with TRBJ2-5, with a weak D call of TRBD2 (7 bases match). The sequence was obtained from a woman younger than 45 in good health and CMV-seronegative. CDR3 loop: CASSYLGGEETQYF. The DNA sequence follows: TGTGCCAGCAGTTACTTAGGGGGGGAAGAGACCCAGTACTTC.